Detailed here is one T cell receptor beta chain. Its cognate antigen is unknown. This specimen belongs to a study of CD8 T cells in Susac syndrome. RNA in amounts of roughly 0.5 to 1 ug was reverse transcribed with random hexamers. An immunoSEQ multiplex PCR generated amplified TCR beta CDR3 products spanning 54 Vbeta and 13 Jbeta. MiXCR, run by TCRdb on the immunoSEQ multiplex PCR reads, gives a single entry per CDR3 protein. Here the sample spans 110,000 to 150,000 distinct CDR3 sequences, 94% being singletons. V was trimmed by 6 bases and J by 0 bases, leaving 8 bases between them. The CDR3 has 13 amino acids. Looked up from germline, CDR1 is LNHNV and CDR2 is YYDKDF (reference sequence). CD8+ and CD4+ blood T cells underwent TCR beta sequencing. FACS enriched CD8+ TEMRA cells, while bulk CD8+ and CD4+ were negatively isolated. Findings and limits, study-wide: Regarding the TCR sequencing and HLA analysis, the study admitted that a relatively small number of individuals were involved.

The specimen was CD8+ T cells from PBMCs. The rearrangement links TRBV15 to TRBJ1-1, with D unresolved. The clonotype comes from a human donor in good health. CDR3 sequence: CATSPSMNTEAFF. As DNA, the CDR3 is TGTGCCACCAGTCCGAGCATGAACACTGAAGCTTTCTTT.